Sequencing of this T cell receptor beta chain was carried out in a study of blood T cells in healthy people across ages. The ends lost 0 bases at V and 7 bases at J; junction bases unmatched: 8. This CDR3 is 16 amino acids long. Germline V gene sequence: CDR1 SGDLS, CDR2 YYNGEE. There are many counts of this clonotype. The authors ran a second PCR of about 6 to 11 cycles using a sample-barcoded 5' primer and a J-beta primer mix. TCRdb re-called the 5' RACE reads with MiXCR, one entry per CDR3 protein. This table has 500,000 to 700,000 distinct CDR3 sequences, about 30% appearing once. The sequencing sample was made of blood. This chain uses TRBV9 with TRBJ2-2, with TRBD2 identical over 8 bases. The sequence was obtained from an elderly woman in good health. The CDR3 region is CASSVVGTSYIGELFF. Here the CDR3 DNA reads TGTGCCAGCAGCGTAGTAGGGACTAGTTATATCGGGGAGCTGTTTTTT.